This is a list of T cell receptor beta chains from one sample in a study of T cell responses to AZD1222 COVID-19 vaccine. Method: immunoSEQ multiplex PCR; TCRdb's copy keeps in-frame clones and lacks some. This sample yields 90,000 to 130,000 clones, of which approximately 94% are seen a single time; about 3% belongs to the top ten. Sequenced here: peripheral blood, sampled 28 days after the second AZD1222 dose. These receptors were obtained from an adult who received the AZD1222 COVID-19 vaccine. The CDR3 runs from the conserved cysteine through the conserved F or W. D genes are given only for firm matches. Some rows have no size entry. The others give once, few or many, or a class for an expanded clone.

v_gene,abundance,j_gene,d_gene,CDR3aa,CDR3nt
TRBV9,-,TRBJ2-1,TRBD2,CASSPPRLAGLSSYNEQFF,TGTGCCAGCAGCCCCCCGAGACTAGCGGGACTAAGCTCCTACAATGAGCAGTTCTTC
TRBV4-2,-,TRBJ1-4,TRBD1,CASSRQEDRGPSTNEKLFF,TGTGCCAGCAGCCGACAAGAGGACAGGGGACCTTCAACTAATGAAAAACTGTTTTTT
TRBV11-2,once,TRBJ2-1,-,CASSLEPGAIKVEQFF,TGTGCCAGCAGCTTAGAACCGGGAGCCATCAAGGTTGAGCAGTTCTTC
TRBV6-5,-,TRBJ1-4,-,CASSYKGFSTNEKLFF,TGTGCCAGCAGTTACAAGGGATTTTCAACTAATGAAAAACTGTTTTTT
TRBV4-2,once,TRBJ2-3,TRBD1,CASSQEKSGGRGSTDTQYF,TGTGCCAGCAGCCAAGAAAAATCAGGGGGCAGGGGAAGCACAGATACGCAGTATTTT
TRBV27,-,TRBJ1-3,TRBD1,CASSDRVAGNTIYF,TGTGCCAGCAGCGACAGGGTTGCTGGAAACACCATATATTTT
TRBV5-1,-,TRBJ1-1,-,CASSMNTEAFF,TGCGCCAGCAGTATGAACACTGAAGCTTTCTTT
TRBV6-5,-,TRBJ1-5,TRBD1,CASSYSGRQGDAQHF,TGTGCCAGCAGTTACTCGGGCAGACAGGGGGACGCCCAGCATTTT
TRBV7-9,-,TRBJ1-2,-,CASSLNPSYSIYGYTF,TGTGCCAGCAGCTTAAATCCTTCATACTCGATCTATGGCTACACCTTC
TRBV27,-,TRBJ2-3,TRBD2,CASSSLRTSGTDTQYF,TGTGCCAGCAGTTCCCTCAGGACTAGCGGTACAGATACGCAGTATTTT
TRBV12-3/TRBV12-4,-,TRBJ2-1,-,CASGKGRYNEQFF,TGTGCCAGTGGGAAGGGGAGATACAATGAGCAGTTCTTC
TRBV5-1,-,TRBJ2-7,-,CASSPGQSSYEQYF,TGCGCCAGCAGCCCCGGACAGTCCTCCTACGAGCAGTACTTC
TRBV19,few,TRBJ1-2,-,CASSVVPGTGGYTF,TGTGCCAGTAGTGTCGTACCCGGAACTGGTGGCTACACCTTC
TRBV19,-,TRBJ1-1,-,CASSMSRGDMNTEAFF,TGTGCCAGTAGTATGTCCCGGGGTGATATGAACACTGAAGCTTTCTTT
TRBV5-4,-,TRBJ2-1,-,CASSLGLALTYNEQFF,TGTGCCAGCAGCTTGGGGTTAGCTCTGACGTACAATGAGCAGTTCTTC
TRBV6-6,-,TRBJ1-6,TRBD1,CASSRDRGSLGSPLHF,TGTGCCAGCAGTCGAGACAGGGGAAGTTTAGGTTCACCCCTCCACTTT
TRBV5-6,-,TRBJ1-1,-,CASSLGDLNTEAFF,TGTGCCAGCAGCTTGGGAGATTTGAACACTGAAGCTTTCTTT
TRBV7-6,-,TRBJ1-4,TRBD1,CASSLGQLEKLFF,TGTGCCAGCAGCCTGGGACAGCTTGAAAAACTGTTTTTT
TRBV18,-,TRBJ2-7,-,CASSPRQAGGNEQYF,TGTGCCAGCTCACCACGGCAGGCTGGAGGGAACGAGCAGTACTTC
TRBV11-3,-,TRBJ2-1,TRBD2,CASSERLAGADVNEQFF,TGTGCCAGCAGCGAAAGACTAGCGGGAGCGGATGTCAATGAGCAGTTCTTC
TRBV2,-,TRBJ1-1,-,CASSEFANTEAFF,TGTGCCAGCAGTGAATTTGCGAACACTGAAGCTTTCTTT
TRBV6-5,-,TRBJ1-5,-,CASSYAGNQPQHF,TGTGCCAGCAGTTACGCCGGAAATCAGCCCCAGCATTTT
TRBV21-1,-,TRBJ1-1,-,CASSNPRRTGGTEAFF,TGTGCCAGCAGCAATCCCCGGAGGACAGGGGGCACTGAAGCTTTCTTT
TRBV7-9,once,TRBJ2-7,-,CASSAAYEQYF,TGTGCCAGCAGCGCGGCTTACGAGCAGTACTTC
TRBV5-1,-,TRBJ1-1,TRBD1,CASSFTGAVNTEAFF,TGCGCCAGCAGCTTCACAGGGGCGGTGAACACTGAAGCTTTCTTT
TRBV10-2,few,TRBJ1-1,-,CASSESRPGNTEAFF,TGCGCCAGCAGTGAGTCTAGACCAGGGAACACTGAAGCTTTCTTT
TRBV19,-,TRBJ2-1,-,CASSPRANEQFF,TGTGCCAGTAGTCCCCGAGCCAATGAGCAGTTCTTC
TRBV4-2,-,TRBJ2-3,-,CASSQDRSTQYF,TGTGCCAGCAGCCAAGACCGTAGTACGCAGTATTTT
TRBV18,-,TRBJ1-6,TRBD1,CASSPKGQGHSPLHF,TGTGCCAGCTCCCCGAAAGGACAGGGCCATTCACCCCTCCACTTT